This T cell receptor beta chain came from a study of cytomegalovirus exposure and HLA in healthy donors. Study-level background: Clustering assigned 81% of the approximately 400 genotyped donors to the Caucasian-associated ancestry cluster. Overall study findings and caveats: Sequencing likely produced, as an artifact, a cluster of highly shared sequence variants. Rarity characterized most TCR sequences, yet some public TCRs appeared in many donors. Presence/absence analyses assumed roughly uniform sequencing depth across donors.

The PCR ran on 60 Vbeta and 13 Jbeta primers. Assay used: immunoSEQ multiplex PCR; TCRdb lists only in-frame clones, some missing. This sample carries approximately 84,000 clones, roughly 75% of them seen once, and the ten largest clones take 2% to 2.5%. The length of the CDR3 is 16 residues. The junction had 12 bases not matched to a gene; V was cut back by 4 bases and J by 4 bases. CDR1 and CDR2 (germline): KGHSH, LQKENI. As to this clone: The antigen is undetermined.

The chain employs TRBV18 and TRBJ1-1, with 7 bases fitting TRBD1. This sequence was found in a man in his forties in good health and CMV-seronegative. Sequences were obtained from PBMCs. Here the CDR3 reads CASSQLQTGTGTEAFF. The CDR3 DNA sequence: TGTGCCAGCTCACAACTCCAGACAGGGACGGGCACTGAAGCTTTCTTT.